The clone carrying this T cell receptor (beta chain) occurred once. V was trimmed by 4 bases and J by 0 bases, leaving 11 bases between them. CDR1 is GTSNPN, CDR2 SVGIG, per germline (reference sequence). The CDR3 runs to 14 residues. This specimen comes from a study of shared clonotypes between healthy human individuals. Unsorted PBMC contributed approximately 270 ng DNA, approximately 30,000 T cell genomes, to each replicate PCR. The authors sequenced unsorted PBMC DNA on ten immunoSEQ deep assay plates. Produced via immunoSEQ multiplex PCR; TCRdb's table is partial and in-frame only. The top ten hold about 12% of the sample, which has about 520,000 clones, over 70% seen once.

The chain carries TRBV30 and TRBJ2-3; D ambiguous. The TCR comes from a woman aged 40 to 50 in good health. Some clones in this sample may be carry-over from other donors' samples. The sequencing input was PBMCs. CDR3: CAWNVAVSTDTQYF. CDR3 coding DNA: TGTGCCTGGAATGTGGCGGTTAGCACAGATACGCAGTATTTT. Complete variable domain (other parts from reference TRBV30 and TRBJ2-3): SQTIHQWPATLVQPVGSPLSLECTVEGTSNPNLYWYRQAAGRGLQLLFYSVGIGQISSEVPQNLSASRPQDRQFILSSKKLLLSDSGFYLCAWNVAVSTDTQYFGPGTRLTVL.